Each of the 20 T cell receptor beta chains below was sequenced from the same sample in a study of T cells in Graves' hyperthyroidism and ophthalmopathy. There were TCR beta CDR3 regions amplified from RNA transcripts. During a first-round RT-PCR of the TCR CDR3, the HTBI primer set was used. In TCRdb, the multiplex PCR reads were re-called with MiXCR into one record per CDR3 protein. The table records about 200,000 distinct CDR3 sequences, less than 20% of them present only once. The sample consisted of blood. The origin of the receptors is a woman aged 45 to 65 with Graves' hyperthyroidism.

This clonotype was recorded many times. The J gene is TRBJ2-7, the V gene TRBV7-6, with no clear D. Trimming shortened V by 3 bases and J by 3 bases, and 9 bases separated the two germline ends. The CDR3 length is 13 residues. From germline, CDR1 is SGHVS and CDR2 FNYEAQ. The CDR3 nucleotides are TGTGCCAGCAGCTTGGAGTTTGACTACGAGCAGTACTTC. It codes for CASSLEFDYEQYF.

This clonotype was seen ten or more times. The genes are TRBV7-2 and TRBJ2-7; no definite D call. The CDR3 covers 15 residues. V was shortened by 2 bases and J by 0 bases, with 11 bases between the two germline ends. Germline V gene data show CDR1 as SGHTA and CDR2 as FQGNSA. Written as DNA, the CDR3 is TGTGCCAGCAGCTTATGGGCATCAATCTCCTACGAGCAGTACTTC. This sequence encodes CASSLWASISYEQYF.

This clonotype was seen only a few times. The genes are TRBV7-6 and TRBJ2-7, with TRBD1 matching over 9 bases. The CDR3 sequence is 14 residues long. From germline, CDR1 is SGHVS and CDR2 FNYEAQ. Trimming cost V 5 bases and J 9 bases; bases outside gene matches: 11. CDR3 sequence: CASSGGGQGQSQYF. The CDR3 DNA sequence: TGTGCCAGCAGCGGGGGGGGACAGGGTCAATCGCAGTACTTC.

This clonotype has a count of ten or more. CDR3 bases: TGTGCCAGCAGCTCTCCCCGGGACAGGGGCTACGAGCAGTACTTC. It translates to CASSSPRDRGYEQYF. V is TRBV11-2 and J is TRBJ2-7; 10 nucleotides match TRBD1. Germline-derived CDR1 and CDR2 are SGHAT and FQNNGV. Trimming cost V 4 bases and J 3 bases; bases outside gene matches: 6. This CDR3 has 15 amino acids.

This clonotype came up a few times. The chain carries TRBV15 and TRBJ2-4, with TRBD2 matching 8 bases. The CDR3 totals 15 residues. Germline CDR1 and CDR2: LNHNV and YYDKDF (reference sequence). The J segment lost 5 bases and the V segment lost 3 bases, leaving 6 bases of the junction unmatched. CDR3 sequence: CATSSDGRAENIQYF. DNA for the CDR3: TGTGCCACCAGCAGTGACGGGAGGGCGGAAAACATTCAGTACTTC. The whole variable domain, remainder taken from reference TRBV15 and TRBJ2-4, is DAMVIQNPRYQVTQFGKPVTLSCSQTLNHNVMYWYQQKSSQAPKLLFHYYDKDFNNEADTPDNFQSRRPNTSFCFLDIRSPGLGDTAMYLCATSSDGRAENIQYFGAGTRLSVL.

The table lists this clonotype with a count of one. The CDR3 DNA is TGTGCCAGCAGTTTTGGGCCTGGGGCCAACGTCCTGACTTTC. Translation: CASSFGPGANVLTF. The chain joins TRBV12-3 or TRBV12-4 to TRBJ2-6; unclear D gene. V was trimmed by 3 bases and J by 2 bases, leaving 5 bases between them. The length of the CDR3 is 14 residues.

The DNA for the CDR3 is TGCAGCGTTGACGGACAGGCCCCGGACTATGGCTACACCTTC. Amino acids: CSVDGQAPDYGYTF. V usage is TRBV29-1 and J usage is TRBJ1-2, with 7 bases fitting TRBD1. The CDR3 consists of 14 residues. V dropped 3 bases and J dropped 3; count of bases not matched to a gene: 7. Per the germline V gene, CDR1 is SQVTM and CDR2 is ANQGSEA.

This clonotype has just a few counts. The chain is built from TRBV19 and TRBJ2-5; 7 nucleotides align to TRBD1. V shed 4 bases and J 3 bases; nucleotides not matched to a gene: 11. Germline CDR1 reads LNHDA; CDR2 reads SQIVND (reference sequence). The CDR3 totals 16 residues. The CDR3 loop is CASSTADRKEKETQYF. CDR3 nucleotide sequence: TGTGCCAGTAGTACGGCGGACAGGAAGGAGAAAGAGACCCAGTACTTC.

At least ten counts were recorded for this clonotype. This sequence joins TRBV3-1 and TRBJ2-7; D is undetermined. Germline lookup yields CDR1 LGHDT and CDR2 YNNKEL (reference sequence). V dropped 1 base and J dropped 6 bases, with 4 bases sitting between them. CDR3 length: 11 amino acids. This CDR3 reads CASSQAGEQYF. DNA for the CDR3: TGTGCCAGCAGCCAAGCGGGCGAGCAGTACTTC.

The table lists this clonotype with many counts. This rearrangement joins TRBV19 to TRBJ2-3; D is unclear. Trimming left V 4 bases short and J 4 bases short, with 15 bases between. Germline loops: CDR1 LNHDA, CDR2 SQIVND (reference sequence). This CDR3 is 15 amino acids long. This chain's CDR3 is CASSTPLGLADTQYF. The CDR3 nucleotides are TGTGCCAGTAGTACCCCCCTCGGGTTGGCAGATACGCAGTATTTT.

This clonotype was seen a handful of times. The rearrangement joins TRBV5-1 to TRBJ2-5; 7 bases are shared with TRBD2. The CDR3 loop spans 13 amino acids. The V and J ends lost 6 bases and 5 bases, in that order; junction bases with no gene match: 7. CDR1 SGHRS and CDR2 YFSETQ come from the germline V gene. The CDR3 DNA follows: TGCGCCAGCACCCCGCGGGAGTGGGAGACCCAGTACTTC. It encodes CASTPREWETQYF.

There are many counts of this clonotype. V usage is TRBV2 and J usage is TRBJ2-1; TRBD2 might be the D (6 bases). The CDR3 contains 14 residues. V lost 6 bases to trimming and J lost 3 bases, with 12 bases between them. The V gene's germline CDR1 is SNHLY and CDR2 FYNNEI. The CDR3 DNA reads TGTGCCAGCAGCCGGGAGTATAGCTACAATGAGCAGTTCTTC. Translation: CASSREYSYNEQFF.

CDR3: CAWSPPGVPFF. The CDR3 DNA sequence: TGTGCCTGGAGCCCCCCGGGGGTCCCGTTCTTC. J is TRBJ2-1 and V is TRBV30; D is possibly TRBD2 (6 bases). Germline values: CDR1 GTSNPN, CDR2 SVGIG (reference sequence). Trimming removed 3 bases at V and 15 bases at J, with 15 bases between. The CDR3 has 11 amino acids.

This clonotype was found a few times. V and J are TRBV9 and TRBJ1-4; the D is unclear. Germline V gene sequence: CDR1 SGDLS, CDR2 YYNGEE. Trimming took 3 bases from V and 8 from J, leaving 14 bases between them. This CDR3 contains 14 residues. In nucleotides, the CDR3 is TGTGCCAGCAGCGATCCGAGAGCGGAAGAAAAACTGTTTTTT. This sequence encodes CASSDPRAEEKLFF. Drawing the rest from reference TRBV9 and TRBJ1-4, the complete variable domain is DSGVTQTPKHLITATGQRVTLRCSPRSGDLSVYWYQQSLDQGLQFLIQYYNGEERAKGNILERFSAQQFPDLHSELNLSSLELGDSALYFCASSDPRAEEKLFFGSGTQLSVL.

This clonotype was recorded a few times. The chain uses TRBV24-1 and TRBJ2-7; 8 nucleotides line up with TRBD1. The ends lost 3 bases at V and 6 bases at J; junction bases unmatched: 9. This CDR3 comprises 15 residues. Germline V gene sequence: CDR1 KGHDR, CDR2 SFDVKD. CDR3 in DNA: TGTGCCACCAGTGATCCGGACAGGGCGGGGTCCGAGCAGTACTTC. This gives the protein CATSDPDRAGSEQYF.

This clonotype was seen a handful of times. The genes are TRBV20-1 and TRBJ2-2; TRBD2 matches at 10 bases. Germline CDR1 is DFQATT and CDR2 is SNEGSKA (reference sequence). V lost 0 bases to trimming and J lost 8 bases; unmatched junction nucleotides: 6. The CDR3 sequence is 15 residues long. The CDR3 protein is CSARDMASGSGELFF. CDR3 coding DNA: TGCAGTGCTAGAGATATGGCTAGCGGGAGTGGGGAGCTGTTTTTT.

The chain links TRBV6-1 to TRBJ2-2; perhaps TRBD2 as D (5 bases). The germline V gene encodes CDR1 MNHNS and CDR2 SASEGT. With 2 bases removed from V and 7 bases from J, the gap between germline ends came to 8 bases. The CDR3 is 13 residues long. The CDR3 here is CASSELAGGELFF. Written as DNA, the CDR3 is TGTGCCAGCAGTGAATTGGCGGGCGGGGAGCTGTTTTTT.

In this sample, this clonotype turned up many times. The rearrangement joins TRBV12-3 or TRBV12-4 to TRBJ2-3; TRBD1 aligns across 12 bases. The CDR3 is 18 residues long. V was clipped by 4 bases and J by 0 bases; unmatched bases: 8. CDR3 in DNA: TGTGCCAGCAGTTCCGGGACAGGGGGCGATTCTAGCACAGATACGCAGTATTTT. It yields the protein CASSSGTGGDSSTDTQYF.

This clonotype has ten or more counts. The chain joins TRBV7-3 to TRBJ1-2; 8 bases are shared with TRBD1. This CDR3 comprises 14 residues. Germline V gene lookup returns CDR1 SGHTA and CDR2 FQGTGA. V lost 2 bases to trimming and J lost 8 bases; unmatched junction nucleotides: 7. CDR3 DNA sequence: TGTGCCAGCAGCTTAGGGGACAGGAGGCACGGCTACACCTTC. The encoded protein is CASSLGDRRHGYTF.

This clonotype has at least ten counts. The rearrangement joins TRBV7-9 to TRBJ2-5; 7 bases are shared with TRBD2. V lost 3 bases and J lost 5; bases outside the gene matches: 21. Germline V lookup: CDR1 SEHNR, CDR2 FQNEAQ (reference sequence). The CDR3 loop spans 19 amino acids. The CDR3 coding sequence is TGTGCCAGCAGCTTCCCTCTTTTCGGGAGGTCAAGTAGGTCGGAGACCCAGTACTTC. This translates into CASSFPLFGRSSRSETQYF.